This passage covers 3 T cell receptor beta chains from one sample sequenced in a study of chemoradiotherapy in HPV16-positive cancers. Using immunoSEQ multiplex PCR, the repertoire was profiled, and TCRdb retains in-frame clones only, with some absent. The sample lists fewer than 20,000 clones, 75% to 85% occurring once. This material was obtained from a patient who underwent chemoradiotherapy. The receptor set was obtained from a human donor with HPV-associated anogenital cancer.

This clone was seen only a few times. The rearrangement joins TRBV28 to TRBJ1-5; D is unclear. V lost 6 bases and J 6 bases, leaving 15 bases between the germline ends. The length of the CDR3 is 14 residues. Germline CDR1 and CDR2: MDHEN and SYDVKM. Here the CDR3 reads CASRQSSPGQPQHF. In DNA form, the CDR3 reads TGTGCCAGCAGACAATCATCCCCAGGTCAGCCCCAGCATTTT.

J is TRBJ2-3 and V is TRBV7-9; D may be TRBD2 (5 bases). V lost 5 bases, J lost 0 bases, and 12 bases lay in between. Germline V CDR1 and CDR2: SEHNR, FQNEAQ (reference sequence). This CDR3 is built from 15 residues. CDR3 sequence: CASSPPGVSTDTQYF. The CDR3 region has the DNA TGTGCCAGCAGCCCACCCGGGGTTAGCACAGATACGCAGTATTTT.

The chain links TRBV5-1 to TRBJ2-7, with D possibly being TRBD1 or TRBD2 (6 bases each). Germline V gene sequence: CDR1 SGHRS, CDR2 YFSETQ. The CDR3 consists of 13 residues. The ends were cut back, 4 bases at V and 6 bases at J, with 14 bases in the middle. As DNA, the CDR3 is TGCGCCAGCAGCCTGAGGGGGGTCGGCGAGCAGTACTTC. Translated: CASSLRGVGEQYF. Based on the CDR3 plus reference TRBV5-1 and TRBJ2-7, the full variable domain is KAGVTQTPRYLIKTRGQQVTLSCSPISGHRSVSWYQQTPGQGLQFLFEYFSETQRNKGNFPGRFSGRQFSNSRSEMNVSTLELGDSALYLCASSLRGVGEQYFGPGTRLTVT.